This record concerns one T cell receptor beta chain sequence. This clone was recorded only once. There is no known antigen for this receptor. No per-base quality is available; no much larger clone lies one base away. The CDR3 covers 11 residues, taking in both the cysteine and the phenylalanine. The DNA shown is the 33-base CDR3, in frame from base 1. Sequences MNHNS (CDR1) and SASEGT (CDR2) are obtained from the germline V gene. V is reduced by 6 bases and J by 8 bases, leaving a spacing of 10 bases between them. These data come from a study of T cell changes during pregnancy in multiple sclerosis (dated by TCRdb to the late 2010s). The study in broad terms: The study looked at changes in the T cell repertoire across pregnancy in women with multiple sclerosis.

The protocol used for the library was the immunoSEQ multiplex PCR assay. In its TCRdb copy, this immuneACCESS table keeps in-frame sequences only and misses some clones. Where compared with another copy, unresolved V genes explain less than half of these, and the others have no known cause. A total of tens of thousands of clones appear in this sample, about nine tenths of them only once. Roughly 2.1% of the sample is taken by the ten largest. The receptor's source is a female donor with multiple sclerosis, enrolled in a pregnancy study. This chain is built from TRBV6-1 and TRBJ1-2; the D gene is possibly TRBD1, with 5 bases matching. The sample in question was peripheral blood, obtained in the first trimester of pregnancy. In nucleotide form, the sequence is TGTGCCAGCAGGGACACTGCAGGCTACACCTTC. Its translation reads: CASRDTAGYTF.